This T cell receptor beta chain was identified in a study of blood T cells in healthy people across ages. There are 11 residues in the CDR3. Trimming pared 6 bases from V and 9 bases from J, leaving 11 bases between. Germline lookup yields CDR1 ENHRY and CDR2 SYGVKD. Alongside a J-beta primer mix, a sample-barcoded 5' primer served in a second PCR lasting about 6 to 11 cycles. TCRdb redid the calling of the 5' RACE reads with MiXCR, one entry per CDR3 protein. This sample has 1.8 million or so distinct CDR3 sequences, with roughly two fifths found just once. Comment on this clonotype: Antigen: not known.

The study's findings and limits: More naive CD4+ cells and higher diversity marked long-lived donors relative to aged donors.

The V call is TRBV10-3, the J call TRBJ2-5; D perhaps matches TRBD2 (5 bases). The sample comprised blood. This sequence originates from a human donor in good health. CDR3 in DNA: TGTGCCATCAGGAAAGCGGAGGCCCAGTACTTC. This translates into CAIRKAEAQYF.